The 5 T cell receptor beta chains in this list originate from one sample, sequenced in a study of T cells in Graves' hyperthyroidism and ophthalmopathy (dated by TCRdb to the late 2010s). The library came from multiplex PCR. The sequencer listed for this sample is Illumina HiSeq 2000. The TCR beta CDR3 regions were amplified from the RNA transcripts. A first-round RT-PCR of the TCR CDR3 used the HTBI primer set with the Qiagen OneStep RT-PCR kit. TCRdb ran its own pipeline on the public reads, namely fastp trimming at Q25 and MiXCR clone calling, and kept in-frame beta chains. Rows matching on CDR3 protein sequence are summarized as one entry with the most common DNA and genes. For this sample the table gives around 520,000 distinct CDR3 sequences, of which 13% to 15% were detected only once. The top ten constitute less than 20% of the sample. Sequenced material: blood. These receptors were collected from a young woman with Graves' hyperthyroidism.

This clonotype was observed at least ten times. The chain combines TRBV11-3 with TRBJ2-3, with a weak D call TRBD2 (6 bases). CDR3 length equals 15 residues. Germline loops: CDR1 SGHNT, CDR2 YENEEA. With 1 base removed from V and 0 bases from J, the gap between germline ends came to 8 bases. CDR3 protein: CASSLGGESTDTQYF. CDR3 DNA sequence: TGTGCCAGCAGCTTAGGGGGGGAGAGCACAGATACGCAGTATTTT.

This clonotype was seen more than once but under ten times. The gene calls are TRBV14 and TRBJ2-2; 7 nucleotides agree with TRBD2. V lost 4 bases and J lost 4; bases outside the gene matches: 3. CDR1 and CDR2 from the germline V gene are SGHDN and FVKESK. This CDR3 has 14 residues. CDR3 in amino acids: CASSPQRGTGELFF. The CDR3 nucleotides read TGTGCCAGCAGCCCCCAGCGGGGCACCGGGGAGCTGTTTTTT.

The rearrangement joins TRBV11-1 to TRBJ2-3, with TRBD2 matching 9 bases. This CDR3 spans 17 amino acids. The V segment lost 5 bases and the J segment 4 bases; nucleotides outside the gene matches: 13. CDR1 and CDR2 from the germline V gene are SGHAT and FQDESV (reference sequence). Here the CDR3 reads CASSTPGTSSVADTQYF. The CDR3 DNA follows: TGTGCCAGCAGCACGCCCGGGACTAGCAGTGTAGCAGATACGCAGTATTTT.

This clonotype was recorded at least ten times. The rearrangement joins TRBV7-8 to TRBJ1-4; maybe TRBD1 (5 bases). Germline V gene lookup returns CDR1 SGHVS and CDR2 FQNEAQ. This CDR3 comprises 14 residues. V was cut by 5 bases and J by 10 bases, with 17 bases left in between. The DNA for the CDR3 is TGTGCCAGCAGCCCTCGATTAAGTAGGGGAAAACTGTTTTTT. Translation: CASSPRLSRGKLFF.

This clonotype was counted at least ten times. This chain connects TRBV24-1 to TRBJ1-1; D remains unclear. The V and J ends lost 7 bases and 4 bases respectively, with 12 bases between them. This CDR3 has 13 residues. CDR1 and CDR2 from the germline V gene are KGHDR and SFDVKD. The CDR3 nucleotides read TGTGCCACCAGAAGGAGGGTGGGCACTGAAGCTTTCTTT. Translated: CATRRRVGTEAFF.